These T cell receptor beta chains were read from a single sample in a study of OX40 agonist ivuxolimab in advanced cancers. Repertoires were generated with immunoSEQ multiplex PCR, while TCRdb's copy carries only in-frame clones and drops some. The sample holds roughly 56,000 clones, 84% seen once. The sequencing used CD4+ or CD8+ T cells sorted from blood, collected in a trial of the OX40 agonist ivuxolimab. The source is an adult with an advanced solid tumor such as melanoma, head and neck, liver or kidney cancer. The CDR3 runs from the conserved cysteine through the conserved F or W. Fields, in order: clone size, D gene, J gene, CDR3 length, V gene, CDR3 protein, CDR3 DNA. D genes are given only for firm matches. Clone size, where shown, is once, few, many, or a class for clones that have expanded.

NA,TRBD1,TRBJ1-2,16,TRBV5-6,CASSLRVDRARDGYTF,TGTGCCAGCAGCTTAAGAGTCGACAGGGCACGTGATGGCTACACCTTC
NA,TRBD1,TRBJ2-5,14,TRBV5-1,CASSLGQGRETQYF,TGCGCCAGCAGCCTTGGACAGGGGAGGGAGACCCAGTACTTC
NA,NA,TRBJ1-5,14,TRBV7-2,CASSLAGGGSTQHF,TGTGCCAGCAGCTTAGCGGGTGGGGGTTCGACCCAGCATTTT
NA,NA,TRBJ2-1,13,TRBV4-2,CASSQENAGEQFF,TGTGCCAGCAGCCAAGAAAACGCAGGCGAGCAGTTCTTC
NA,NA,TRBJ2-1,15,TRBV30,CAWRSTGSSYNEQFF,TGTGCCTGGCGATCCACAGGTAGCTCCTACAATGAGCAGTTCTTC
NA,NA,TRBJ2-2,16,TRBV9,CASGLRRGSNTGELFF,TGTGCCAGCGGCCTCCGAAGGGGTTCGAACACCGGGGAGCTGTTTTTT
few,NA,TRBJ2-1,14,TRBV5-1,CASHPGPYGDEQFF,TGCGCCAGTCATCCGGGACCCTATGGGGATGAGCAGTTCTTC
NA,TRBD2,TRBJ2-5,16,TRBV28,CASSLTPTGGVETQYF,TGTGCCAGCAGTTTAACCCCGACGGGGGGAGTAGAGACCCAGTACTTC
NA,NA,TRBJ1-4,14,TRBV9,CASSPRDQNEKLFF,TGTGCCAGCAGCCCCAGGGACCAGAATGAAAAACTGTTTTTT
NA,NA,TRBJ2-1,13,TRBV9,CASSVGSYNEQFF,TGTGCCAGCAGCGTAGGCTCCTACAATGAGCAGTTCTTC
NA,NA,TRBJ2-7,14,TRBV6-5,CASSWGRLGYEQYF,TGTGCCAGCAGTTGGGGGCGACTGGGATACGAGCAGTACTTC
NA,NA,TRBJ1-2,15,TRBV5-5,CASSLIGVRNYGYTF,TGTGCCAGCAGCTTGATAGGGGTTAGAAACTATGGCTACACCTTC
NA,NA,TRBJ2-3,15,TRBV29-1,CSVDPGASWVDTQYF,TGCAGCGTGGATCCAGGGGCCTCCTGGGTGGATACGCAGTATTTT
NA,TRBD1,TRBJ1-2,14,TRBV9,CASSGGQGYYGYTF,TGTGCCAGCAGCGGCGGACAGGGTTACTATGGCTACACCTTC
once,NA,TRBJ1-6,15,TRBV7-9,CASSLDTLGNSPLHF,TGTGCCAGCAGCTTAGACACCTTAGGCAATTCACCCCTCCACTTT
NA,TRBD1,TRBJ1-4,15,TRBV5-6,CASSPTGTANEKLFF,TGTGCCAGCAGCCCCACCGGGACAGCTAATGAAAAACTGTTTTTT
once,NA,TRBJ2-2,17,TRBV28,CASSLVALGGGTGELFF,TGTGCCAGCAGTTTGGTGGCCCTCGGGGGTGGCACCGGGGAGCTGTTTTTT
NA,NA,TRBJ2-7,15,TRBV4-1,CASSQDETGAYEQYF,TGCGCCAGCAGCCAAGACGAAACTGGAGCCTACGAGCAGTACTTC
NA,NA,TRBJ2-3,13,TRBV25-1,CASWDLLGDTQYF,TGTGCCAGCTGGGACTTGCTAGGGGATACGCAGTATTTT
NA,TRBD1,TRBJ1-2,15,TRBV4-1,CASSPRDRGGYGYTF,TGCGCCAGCAGCCCACGGGACAGGGGGGGTTATGGCTACACCTTC
NA,NA,TRBJ2-1,15,TRBV5-1,CASSLSGETYNEQFF,TGCGCCAGCAGCTTGTCCGGAGAGACCTACAATGAGCAGTTCTTC
NA,NA,TRBJ1-1,15,TRBV10-1,CASSENPMSGTEAFF,TGCGCCAGCAGTGAGAACCCAATGTCAGGGACTGAAGCTTTCTTT
NA,NA,TRBJ1-1,16,TRBV2,CASSDSLTQKNTEAFF,TGTGCCAGCAGTGACTCCCTTACACAGAAAAACACTGAAGCTTTCTTT
NA,NA,TRBJ1-1,14,TRBV9,CASTREGRNTEAFF,TGTGCCAGCACACGAGAGGGGCGGAACACTGAAGCTTTCTTT
NA,NA,TRBJ1-1,13,TRBV19,CASRGVLNTEAFF,TGTGCCAGTAGGGGTGTGTTGAACACTGAAGCTTTCTTT
NA,TRBD1,TRBJ2-5,14,TRBV5-6,CASSSTGYFEAQYF,TGTGCCAGCAGCTCGACAGGGTACTTTGAGGCCCAGTACTTC
NA,NA,TRBJ2-5,12,TRBV5-4,CASSWWSETQYF,TGTGCCAGCAGCTGGTGGTCGGAGACCCAGTACTTC
few,NA,TRBJ1-5,15,TRBV19,CASSMGGVRNQPQHF,TGTGCCAGTAGTATGGGAGGGGTGCGCAATCAGCCCCAGCATTTT
NA,NA,TRBJ1-1,16,TRBV2,CASSEGRRRINTEAFF,TGTGCCAGCAGTGAAGGACGAAGGCGGATCAACACTGAAGCTTTCTTT
NA,TRBD1,TRBJ2-5,15,TRBV6-5,CASSRQGQQRKTQYF,TGTGCCAGCAGTCGACAGGGCCAGCAGAGGAAGACCCAGTACTTC
NA,NA,TRBJ2-6,15,TRBV19,CASKGGDFGANVLTF,TGTGCCTCAAAGGGGGGGGACTTTGGGGCCAACGTCCTGACTTTC
NA,TRBD2,TRBJ2-3,15,TRBV28,CASNRPAGGTDTQYF,TGTGCCAGCAACCGACCAGCGGGAGGCACAGATACGCAGTATTTT
few,TRBD2,TRBJ2-5,17,TRBV7-9,CASSYWGSGRTKETQYF,TGTGCCAGCAGCTACTGGGGTAGCGGGAGGACTAAGGAGACCCAGTACTTC
NA,TRBD1,TRBJ2-2,15,TRBV6-1,CASRPGTGGTGELFF,TGTGCCAGCAGGCCCGGAACAGGGGGCACCGGGGAGCTGTTTTTT